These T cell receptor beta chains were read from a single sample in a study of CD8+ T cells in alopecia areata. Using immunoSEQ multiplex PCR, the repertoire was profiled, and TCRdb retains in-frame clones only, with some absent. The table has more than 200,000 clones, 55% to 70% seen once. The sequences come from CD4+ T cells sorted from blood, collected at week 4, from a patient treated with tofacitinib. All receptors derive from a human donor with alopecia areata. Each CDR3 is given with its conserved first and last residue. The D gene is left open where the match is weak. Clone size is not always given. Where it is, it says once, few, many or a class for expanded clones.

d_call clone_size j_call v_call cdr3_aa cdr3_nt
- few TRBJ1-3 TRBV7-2 CASRYGVSGNTIYF TGTGCCAGCAGATACGGGGTCTCTGGAAACACCATATATTTT
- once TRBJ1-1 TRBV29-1 CSAHDQVYTEAFF TGCAGCGCCCACGATCAAGTGTACACTGAAGCTTTCTTT
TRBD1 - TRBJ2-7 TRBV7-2 CASSVGTAIPVF TGTGCCAGCAGCGTCGGGACAGCGATCCCCGTTTTC
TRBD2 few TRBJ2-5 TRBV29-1 CSVGDSGWRQYF TGCAGCGTTGGGGATAGCGGGTGGCGCCAGTACTTC
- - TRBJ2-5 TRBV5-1 CASSPAQVRETQYF TGCGCCAGCAGCCCGGCACAGGTCAGGGAGACCCAGTACTTC
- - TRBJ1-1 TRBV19 CASVRAFF TGTGCCAGCGTAAGAGCTTTCTTT
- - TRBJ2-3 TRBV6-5 CASSYQISTDTQYF TGTGCCAGCAGTTACCAGATTAGCACAGATACGCAGTATTTT
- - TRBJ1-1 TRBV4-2 CASSPSGVGTEAFF TGTGCCAGCAGCCCCTCGGGCGTAGGCACTGAAGCTTTCTTT
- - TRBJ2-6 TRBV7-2 CASSPRRANVLTF TGTGCCAGCAGCCCCCGCAGGGCCAACGTCCTGACTTTC
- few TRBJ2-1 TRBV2 CASGGAYYNEQFF TGTGCCAGCGGGGGGGCCTACTACAATGAGCAGTTCTTC
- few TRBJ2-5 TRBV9 CASSVAGKETQYF TGTGCCAGCAGCGTAGCGGGGAAAGAGACCCAGTACTTC
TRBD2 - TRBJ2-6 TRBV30 CACAGTGGSGANVLTF TGTGCCTGCGCCGGGACGGGGGGCTCTGGGGCCAACGTCCTGACTTTC
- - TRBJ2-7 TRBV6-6 CASSVSSYEQYF TGTGCCAGCAGTGTGTCATCCTACGAGCAGTACTTC
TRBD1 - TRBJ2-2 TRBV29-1 CSAGQVTNTGELFF TGCAGCGCGGGACAGGTTACGAACACCGGGGAGCTGTTTTTT